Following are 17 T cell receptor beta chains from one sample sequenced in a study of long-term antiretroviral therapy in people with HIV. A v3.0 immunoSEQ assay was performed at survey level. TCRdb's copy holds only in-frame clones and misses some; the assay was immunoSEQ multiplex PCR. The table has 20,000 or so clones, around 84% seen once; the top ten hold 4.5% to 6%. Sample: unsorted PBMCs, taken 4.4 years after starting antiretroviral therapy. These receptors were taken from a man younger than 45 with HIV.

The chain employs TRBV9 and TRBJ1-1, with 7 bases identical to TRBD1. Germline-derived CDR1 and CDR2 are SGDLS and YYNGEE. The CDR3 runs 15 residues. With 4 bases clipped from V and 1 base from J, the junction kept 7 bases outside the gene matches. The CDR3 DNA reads TGTGCCAGCAGCCCATGGGGACAGCCGAACACTGAAGCTTTCTTT. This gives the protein CASSPWGQPNTEAFF.

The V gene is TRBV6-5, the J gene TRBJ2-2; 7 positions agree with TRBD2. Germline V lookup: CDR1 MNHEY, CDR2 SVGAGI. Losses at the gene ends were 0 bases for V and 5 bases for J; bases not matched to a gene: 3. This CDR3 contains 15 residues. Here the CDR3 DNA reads TGTGCCAGCAGTTACTCGACGGGGGGAACCGGGGAGCTGTTTTTT. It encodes CASSYSTGGTGELFF.

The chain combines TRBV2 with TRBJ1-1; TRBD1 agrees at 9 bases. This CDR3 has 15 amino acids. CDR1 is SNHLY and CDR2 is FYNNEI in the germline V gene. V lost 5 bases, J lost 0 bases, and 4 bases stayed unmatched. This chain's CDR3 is CASSLGQGMNTEAFF. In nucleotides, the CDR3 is TGTGCCAGCAGTTTAGGACAGGGGATGAACACTGAAGCTTTCTTT.

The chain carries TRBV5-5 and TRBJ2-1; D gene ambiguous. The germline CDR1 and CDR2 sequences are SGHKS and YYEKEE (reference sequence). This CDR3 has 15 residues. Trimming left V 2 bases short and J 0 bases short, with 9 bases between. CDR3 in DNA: TGTGCCAGCAGCTTAGGTCCAAACTCCTACAATGAGCAGTTCTTC. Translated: CASSLGPNSYNEQFF.

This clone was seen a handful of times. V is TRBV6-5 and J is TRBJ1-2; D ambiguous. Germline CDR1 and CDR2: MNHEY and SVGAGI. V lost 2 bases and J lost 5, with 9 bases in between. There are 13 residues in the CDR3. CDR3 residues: CASSYEMSYGYTF. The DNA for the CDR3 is TGTGCCAGCAGTTACGAGATGTCGTATGGCTACACCTTC.

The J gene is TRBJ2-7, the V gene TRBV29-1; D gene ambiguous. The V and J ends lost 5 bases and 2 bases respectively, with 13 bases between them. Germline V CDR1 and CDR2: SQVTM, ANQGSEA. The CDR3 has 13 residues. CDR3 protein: CSVLVPTAYEQYF. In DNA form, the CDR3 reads TGCAGCGTTCTGGTTCCGACGGCCTACGAGCAGTACTTC.

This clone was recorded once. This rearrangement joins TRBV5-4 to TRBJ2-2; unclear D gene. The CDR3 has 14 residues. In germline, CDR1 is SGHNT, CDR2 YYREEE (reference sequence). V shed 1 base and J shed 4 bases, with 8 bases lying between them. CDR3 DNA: TGTGCCAGCAGCTTGAAGCCCGGCACCGGGGAGCTGTTTTTT. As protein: CASSLKPGTGELFF. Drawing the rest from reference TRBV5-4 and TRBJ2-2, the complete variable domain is ETGVTQSPTHLIKTRGQQVTLRCSSQSGHNTVSWYQQALGQGPQFIFQYYREEENGRGNFPPRFSGLQFPNYSSELNVNALELDDSALYLCASSLKPGTGELFFGEGSRLTVL.

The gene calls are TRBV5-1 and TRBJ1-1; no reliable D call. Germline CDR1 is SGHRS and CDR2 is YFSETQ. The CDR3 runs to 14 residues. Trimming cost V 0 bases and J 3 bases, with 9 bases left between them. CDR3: CASSLGLADTEAFF. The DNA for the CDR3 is TGCGCCAGCAGCTTGGGGCTGGCGGACACTGAAGCTTTCTTT.

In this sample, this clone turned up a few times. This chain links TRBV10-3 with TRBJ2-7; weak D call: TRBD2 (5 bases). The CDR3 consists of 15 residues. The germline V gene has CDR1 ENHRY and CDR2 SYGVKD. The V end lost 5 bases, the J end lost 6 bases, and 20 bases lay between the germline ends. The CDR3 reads CAISPGLSVISEQYF. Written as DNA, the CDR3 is TGTGCCATCAGTCCAGGACTTAGTGTGATTAGCGAGCAGTACTTC.

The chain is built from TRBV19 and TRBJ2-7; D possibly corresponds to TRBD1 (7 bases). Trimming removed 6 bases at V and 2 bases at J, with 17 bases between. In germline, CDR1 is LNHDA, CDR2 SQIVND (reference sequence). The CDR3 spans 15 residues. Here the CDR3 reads CASRGGRGAAYEQYF. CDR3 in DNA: TGTGCCAGTAGAGGAGGCAGGGGGGCCGCCTACGAGCAGTACTTC.

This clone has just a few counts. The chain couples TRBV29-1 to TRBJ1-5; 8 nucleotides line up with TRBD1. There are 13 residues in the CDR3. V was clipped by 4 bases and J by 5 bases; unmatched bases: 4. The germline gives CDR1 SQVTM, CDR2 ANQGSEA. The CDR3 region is CSVGGDRYQPQHF. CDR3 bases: TGCAGCGTTGGTGGGGACAGGTATCAGCCCCAGCATTTT.

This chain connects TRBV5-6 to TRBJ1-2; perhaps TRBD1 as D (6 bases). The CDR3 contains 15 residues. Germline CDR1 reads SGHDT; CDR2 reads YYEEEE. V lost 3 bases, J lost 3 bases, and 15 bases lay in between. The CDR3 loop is CASSSGAGLHYGYTF. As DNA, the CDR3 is TGTGCCAGCAGCTCAGGGGCAGGACTCCACTATGGCTACACCTTC.

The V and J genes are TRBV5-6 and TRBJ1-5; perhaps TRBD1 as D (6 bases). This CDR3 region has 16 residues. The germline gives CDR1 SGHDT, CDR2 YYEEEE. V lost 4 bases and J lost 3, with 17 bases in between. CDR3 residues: CASSPWTDNFNQPQHF. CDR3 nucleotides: TGTGCCAGCAGCCCATGGACAGATAATTTCAATCAGCCCCAGCATTTT.

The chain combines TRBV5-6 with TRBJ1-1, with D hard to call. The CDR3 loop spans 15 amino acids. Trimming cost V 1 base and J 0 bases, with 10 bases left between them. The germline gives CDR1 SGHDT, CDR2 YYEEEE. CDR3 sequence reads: CASSLRARVNTEAFF. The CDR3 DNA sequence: TGTGCCAGCAGCTTGCGGGCACGGGTGAACACTGAAGCTTTCTTT.

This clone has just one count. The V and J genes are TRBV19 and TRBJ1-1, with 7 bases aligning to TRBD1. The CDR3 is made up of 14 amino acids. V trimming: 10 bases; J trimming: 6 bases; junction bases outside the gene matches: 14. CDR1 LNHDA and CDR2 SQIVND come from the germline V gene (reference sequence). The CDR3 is CATTKGGDTPEAFF. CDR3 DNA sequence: TGTGCCACCACGAAAGGGGGCGATACCCCTGAAGCTTTCTTT.

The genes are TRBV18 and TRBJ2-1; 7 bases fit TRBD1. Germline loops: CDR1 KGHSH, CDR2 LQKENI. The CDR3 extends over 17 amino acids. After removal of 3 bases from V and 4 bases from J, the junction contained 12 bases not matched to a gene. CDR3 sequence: CASSPQPPGGAYNEQFF. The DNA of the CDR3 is TGTGCCAGCTCACCCCAGCCCCCAGGGGGAGCTTACAATGAGCAGTTCTTC.

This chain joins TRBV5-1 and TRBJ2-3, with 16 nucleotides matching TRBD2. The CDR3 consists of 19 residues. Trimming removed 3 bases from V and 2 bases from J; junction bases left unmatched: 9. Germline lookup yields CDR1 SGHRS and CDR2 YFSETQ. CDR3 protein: CASSSGLAGGGLVTDTQYF. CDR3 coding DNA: TGCGCCAGCAGCTCGGGACTAGCGGGGGGGGGCCTTGTCACAGATACGCAGTATTTT.